Each of the 28 T cell receptor beta chains below was sequenced from the same sample in a study of blood T cell repertoires in COVID-19. Clones were sequenced by immunoSEQ multiplex PCR, and TCRdb holds only the in-frame ones, with some missing. The sample yields fewer than 200,000 clones, over 80% seen once. Input material: PBMCs or T cells enriched from blood (not recorded which). These receptor sequences come from a woman between 25 and 40 years old who had been exposed to COVID-19.

This rearrangement joins TRBV11-2 to TRBJ1-5; D is perhaps TRBD1 (6 bases). The germline V gene encodes CDR1 SGHAT and CDR2 FQNNGV. V was cut by 0 bases and J by 3 bases, with 15 bases left in between. This CDR3 has 17 amino acids. CDR3 DNA sequence: TGTGCCAGCAGCTTAGATATGGCGGGGGCAGCCAATCAGCCCCAGCATTTT. It yields the protein CASSLDMAGAANQPQHF. Based on the CDR3 plus reference TRBV11-2 and TRBJ1-5, the full variable domain is EAGVAQSPRYKIIEKRQSVAFWCNPISGHATLYWYQQILGQGPKLLIQFQNNGVVDDSQLPKDRFSAERLKGVDSTLKIQPAKLEDSAVYLCASSLDMAGAANQPQHFGDGTRLSIL.

The rearrangement uses TRBV19 and TRBJ2-7; the D is unclear. V shed 5 bases and J shed 4 bases, with 9 bases lying between them. Germline CDR1 LNHDA, CDR2 SQIVND (reference sequence). CDR3 length: 12 amino acids. The CDR3 DNA is TGTGCCAGTAGTCCTGACACGTACGAGCAGTACTTC. Translated, it gives CASSPDTYEQYF.

The chain joins TRBV5-1 to TRBJ2-5; TRBD1 matches 7 bases. The CDR3 runs 13 residues. The V segment lost 4 bases and the J segment 4 bases; nucleotides outside the gene matches: 4. CDR1 and CDR2 (germline): SGHRS, YFSETQ. CDR3 sequence (DNA): TGCGCCAGCAGCGCAGGGGGTGGAGAGACCCAGTACTTC. Translation: CASSAGGGETQYF. Looking up the rest from reference TRBV5-1 and TRBJ2-5 gives the full variable domain: KAGVTQTPRYLIKTRGQQVTLSCSPISGHRSVSWYQQTPGQGLQFLFEYFSETQRNKGNFPGRFSGRQFSNSRSEMNVSTLELGDSALYLCASSAGGGETQYFGPGTRLLVL.

This chain uses TRBV18 with TRBJ1-1; D gene ambiguous. The CDR3 contains 13 residues. The V gene lost 3 bases and the J gene lost 4 bases, with 9 bases spanning the gap. Germline lookup yields CDR1 KGHSH and CDR2 LQKENI. This chain's CDR3 is CASSPTETTEAFF. CDR3 DNA: TGTGCCAGCTCACCTACAGAGACCACTGAAGCTTTCTTT.

This chain uses TRBV7-9 with TRBJ2-3, with D unresolved. The CDR3 totals 11 residues. Germline assignment: CDR1 SEHNR and CDR2 FQNEAQ (reference sequence). Trimming shortened V by 4 bases and J by 6 bases, and 5 bases separated the two germline ends. CDR3 in amino acids: CASSSLDTQYF. The DNA of the CDR3 is TGTGCCAGCAGCTCCCTTGATACGCAGTATTTT.

The rearrangement uses TRBV27 and TRBJ2-1; TRBD2 aligns across 11 bases. Unmatched junction bases numbered 3, after V lost 2 bases and J lost 6 bases. Germline V CDR1 and CDR2: MNHEY, SMNVEV (reference sequence). This CDR3 has 15 amino acids. The CDR3 coding sequence is TGTGCCAGCAGTTTAGGGACTAGCGGCTCCAATGAGCAGTTCTTC. Amino acid sequence: CASSLGTSGSNEQFF.

The V call is TRBV2, the J call TRBJ1-2, with 7 bases identical to TRBD1. Per the germline V gene, CDR1 is SNHLY and CDR2 is FYNNEI. After removal of 4 bases from V and 6 bases from J, the junction contained 23 bases not matched to a gene. The length of the CDR3 is 19 residues. The CDR3 nucleotides are TGTGCCAGCAGTGTACCAGGGGGAGGTCGTATAGCGAGCGAAAATGGCTACACCTTC. As protein: CASSVPGGGRIASENGYTF. The entire variable domain, with the rest obtained from reference TRBV2 and TRBJ1-2, is as follows: EPEVTQTPSHQVTQMGQEVILRCVPISNHLYFYWYRQILGQKVEFLVSFYNNEISEKSEIFDDQFSVERPDGSNFTLKIRSTKLEDSAMYFCASSVPGGGRIASENGYTFGSGTRLTVV.

V usage is TRBV7-9 and J usage is TRBJ1-1, with TRBD1 matching over 8 bases. Unmatched junction bases numbered 11, after V lost 1 base and J lost 7 bases. CDR3 length: 16 residues. Germline CDR1 SEHNR, CDR2 FQNEAQ (reference sequence). The CDR3 sequence is CASSLVPGQGPREAFF. DNA for the CDR3: TGTGCCAGCAGCTTAGTCCCTGGACAGGGACCCCGTGAAGCTTTCTTT.

V usage is TRBV4-1 and J usage is TRBJ1-5; 7 bases line up with TRBD1. With 4 bases clipped from V and 1 base from J, the junction kept 4 bases outside the gene matches. The CDR3 runs 15 residues. Germline assignment: CDR1 MGHRA and CDR2 YSYEKL. CDR3 protein: CASSLGTVSNQPQHF. CDR3 coding DNA: TGCGCCAGCAGCCTGGGGACAGTAAGCAATCAGCCCCAGCATTTT.

The chain recombines TRBV15 with TRBJ1-5; TRBD1 matches 7 bases. The V and J ends lost 3 bases and 4 bases, in that order; junction bases with no gene match: 9. This CDR3 has 16 residues. The germline V gene has CDR1 LNHNV and CDR2 YYDKDF (reference sequence). The CDR3 DNA follows: TGTGCCACCAGCAGTGTTGAGGGGGCCTTAAATCAGCCCCAGCATTTT. This encodes CATSSVEGALNQPQHF.

The rearrangement joins TRBV11-2 to TRBJ2-2; a weak D match, TRBD2 (5 bases). V lost 2 bases and J 6 bases, leaving 13 bases between the germline ends. Per the germline V gene, CDR1 is SGHAT and CDR2 is FQNNGV. This CDR3 is built from 15 residues. Here the CDR3 reads CASSLTTLRAGELFF. CDR3 bases: TGTGCCAGCAGCTTAACGACCCTGCGGGCCGGGGAGCTGTTTTTT.

The chain recombines TRBV3-1 (or the pseudogene TRBV3-2) with TRBJ2-5; TRBD1 agrees at 10 bases. CDR3 length equals 15 residues. Trimming took 4 bases from V and 7 from J; bases not matched to a gene: 9. Germline CDR1 reads LGHDT; CDR2 reads YNNKEL (reference sequence). CDR3 nucleotides: TGTGCCAGCAGCCCACCCGGGACAGGGGTGAGGACCCAGTACTTC. Protein: CASSPPGTGVRTQYF.

This CDR3 is CASSLKDRMNTEAFF. For the CDR3, the DNA is TGTGCCAGCAGTTTGAAGGACAGGATGAACACTGAAGCTTTCTTT. The rearrangement joins TRBV6-6 to TRBJ1-1, with TRBD1 matching 7 bases. This CDR3 comprises 15 residues. Germline V lookup: CDR1 MNHNY, CDR2 SVGAGI (reference sequence). V lost 4 bases, J lost 0 bases, and 5 bases stayed unmatched.

Concerning this clone itself: It is unclear where the CDR3 begins or ends on the DNA, so no DNA is shown, and the CDR3 is as TCRdb lists it. CDR3 in amino acids: CASSPVGTGSVETQYF. J is TRBJ2-5 and V is TRBV21-1; whether TRBD1, the table's D call, matches the DNA was not checked. TRBV21-1 is recorded as a pseudogene. A total of 16 residues make up the CDR3, ends included.

The chain joins TRBV19 to TRBJ2-1; 9 bases are shared with TRBD1. Per the germline V gene, CDR1 is LNHDA and CDR2 is SQIVND (reference sequence). Trimming removed 3 bases from V and 7 bases from J; junction bases left unmatched: 10. The CDR3 totals 16 residues. CDR3 sequence: CASSMGTGTGRNEQFF. CDR3 coding DNA: TGTGCCAGTAGTATGGGGACCGGGACAGGGAGGAATGAGCAGTTCTTC.

Comments on this clone: Other DNA sequences in the same sample also yield this CDR3. The chain uses TRBV5-1 and TRBJ1-2, with a weak D call TRBD1 (6 bases). There are 13 residues in the CDR3. Trimming took off 3 bases at V and 3 bases at J, with 9 bases between the two ends. CDR1 is SGHRS and CDR2 is YFSETQ in the germline V gene. The CDR3 region has the DNA TGCGCCAGCAGCTCACAGGGAGACTATGGCTACACCTTC. Translated, it gives CASSSQGDYGYTF.

The rearrangement joins TRBV29-1 to TRBJ2-7; TRBD2 might be the D (6 bases). Germline V gene lookup returns CDR1 SQVTM and CDR2 ANQGSEA. V lost 1 base to trimming and J lost 0 bases, with 16 bases between them. This CDR3 region has 16 residues. The CDR3 nucleotides are TGCAGCGTTGAAGGTAGCGCGGGATTAGACTCCTACGAGCAGTACTTC. Translation: CSVEGSAGLDSYEQYF.

This chain links TRBV6-5 with TRBJ1-2, with TRBD1 as a possible D gene (5 bases). This CDR3 comprises 11 residues. With 6 bases removed from V and 8 bases from J, the gap between germline ends came to 10 bases. Germline lookup yields CDR1 MNHEY and CDR2 SVGAGI. The chain's CDR3 is CASREEGGYTF. The CDR3 DNA sequence: TGTGCCAGCAGGGAGGAGGGGGGCTACACCTTC.

The CDR3 region is CASSPRRTDTTEAFF. The CDR3 nucleotides read TGTGCCAGCTCACCTCGAAGAACGGACACAACTGAAGCTTTCTTT. V usage is TRBV18 and J usage is TRBJ1-1; D possibly corresponds to TRBD1 (5 bases). This CDR3 is 15 amino acids long. The V gene's germline CDR1 is KGHSH and CDR2 LQKENI. V lost 3 bases and J lost 5, with 16 bases in between.

The V and J genes are TRBV6-5 and TRBJ2-7; 9 bases are shared with TRBD1. Germline assignment: CDR1 MNHEY and CDR2 SVGAGI. The V segment lost 10 bases and the J segment 2 bases; nucleotides outside the gene matches: 12. The CDR3 consists of 15 residues. CDR3 residues: CATKLGGTGTYEQYF. The DNA for the CDR3 is TGTGCCACCAAGTTGGGGGGGACAGGGACCTACGAGCAGTACTTC.

The V call is TRBV18, the J call TRBJ1-1; possible D gene TRBD1, 5 bases. Trimming removed 3 bases at V and 3 bases at J, with 14 bases between. Germline values: CDR1 KGHSH, CDR2 LQKENI. The CDR3 has 15 residues. The CDR3 region is CASSPGAGTDTEAFF. In DNA form, the CDR3 reads TGTGCCAGCTCACCGGGCGCGGGGACGGACACTGAAGCTTTCTTT.

The V gene is TRBV7-8, the J gene TRBJ1-1, with D perhaps matching TRBD1 (6 bases). V lost 6 bases to trimming and J lost 0 bases, with 14 bases between them. This CDR3 is 15 amino acids long. Germline V gene lookup returns CDR1 SGHVS and CDR2 FQNEAQ. The CDR3 nucleotides are TGTGCCAGCAGGTCGGACAGAACACTGAACACTGAAGCTTTCTTT. Amino acid sequence: CASRSDRTLNTEAFF.

The CDR3 region is CASRRGGVFYF. The CDR3, as DNA: TGTGCCAGTAGAAGAGGGGGGGTCTTCTACTTC. The chain has TRBV2 and TRBJ2-7; possible D gene TRBD2, 7 bases. V was shortened by 9 bases and J by 13 bases, with 19 bases between the two germline ends. CDR1 is SNHLY, CDR2 FYNNEI, per germline. The CDR3 totals 11 residues.

The V and J genes are TRBV6-6 and TRBJ2-1; a possible D gene is TRBD2 (7 bases). CDR1 MNHNY and CDR2 SVGAGI come from the germline V gene (reference sequence). Trimming left V 6 bases short and J 2 bases short, with 14 bases between. This CDR3 is 15 amino acids long. CDR3 in DNA: TGTGCCAGCAGCCTCGAGGGGGGGCCCTACAATGAGCAGTTCTTC. Translation gives CASSLEGGPYNEQFF.

The count of this clone is one. The genes are TRBV12-3 or TRBV12-4 and TRBJ2-2; D is unresolved. The CDR3 is 13 amino acids. Between the trimmed V and J ends, which lost 6 bases and 2 bases, there was a span of 7 bases. The CDR3 coding sequence is TGTGCCAGCAGGTCCCTAAACACCGGGGAGCTGTTTTTT. The encoded protein is CASRSLNTGELFF.

CDR3: CASSHAPRGAGETQYF. CDR3 bases: TGTGCCAGCAGCCATGCGCCCCGGGGGGCGGGAGAGACCCAGTACTTC. The chain has TRBV7-2 and TRBJ2-5, with D perhaps TRBD2 (7 bases). This CDR3 is 16 amino acids long. Per germline, CDR1 SGHTA and CDR2 FQGNSA. Trimming cost V 5 bases and J 4 bases, with 20 bases left between them.

The chain combines TRBV4-3 with TRBJ1-2; 7 bases match TRBD1. Per germline, CDR1 LGHNA and CDR2 YSLEER. V lost 0 bases, J lost 2 bases, and 3 bases stayed unmatched. The CDR3 is 15 amino acids. The CDR3 reads CASSQDKGQNYGYTF. The CDR3 coding sequence is TGCGCCAGCAGCCAAGATAAGGGACAGAACTATGGCTACACCTTC.

This rearrangement joins TRBV11-1 to TRBJ2-4; 7 positions match TRBD1. From germline, CDR1 is SGHAT and CDR2 FQDESV (reference sequence). J gave up 8 bases and V 2 bases, and 6 bases lay outside the gene matches. This CDR3 comprises 14 residues. CDR3 loop: CASSLLDRRHIQYF. CDR3 DNA sequence: TGTGCCAGCAGCTTACTGGACAGGCGGCACATTCAGTACTTC.